This is a list of T cell receptor beta chains from one sample in a study of T cells in Graves' hyperthyroidism and ophthalmopathy. Using its own MiXCR run on the multiplex PCR reads, TCRdb lists one record per CDR3 protein. Counted here are more than 500,000 distinct CDR3 sequences, roughly 50% occurring once; the ten biggest clones make up roughly 19%. Sequenced material: peripheral blood or thyroid tissue (not recorded which). These receptors were taken from an adult woman with Graves' disease, either hyperthyroidism or ophthalmopathy (not recorded which). The CDR3 runs from the conserved cysteine through the conserved F or W. Each record gives: J gene, V gene, D gene, clone size, CDR3 protein, CDR3 DNA. A D gene is named only where the DNA matches it firmly. Where a row states a size, it is once, few, many or the class of an expanded clone; other rows omit it.

>TRBJ1-2|TRBV2|.|.
CASGEGGYTF
TGTGCCAGCGGGGAGGGCGGCTACACCTTC
>TRBJ1-3|TRBV2|.|.
CASSEAPGRSGNTIYF
TGTGCCAGCAGTGAAGCTCCGGGGCGGTCTGGAAACACCATATATTTT
>TRBJ1-2|TRBV19|TRBD1|.
CASSIIGTGTANYGYTF
TGTGCCAGTAGTATAATTGGGACCGGGACAGCGAACTATGGCTACACCTTC
>TRBJ2-5|TRBV5-1|TRBD1|.
CASSVQGEETQYF
TGCGCCAGCAGCGTGCAGGGGGAAGAGACCCAGTACTTC
>TRBJ2-6|TRBV19|.|few
CASSRVPSGANVLTF
TGTGCCAGTAGTAGGGTTCCCTCTGGGGCCAACGTCCTGACTTTC
>TRBJ2-2|TRBV2|TRBD2|many
CASKLASGSQGPGELFF
TGTGCCAGCAAGTTGGCTAGCGGGAGTCAAGGTCCCGGGGAGCTGTTTTTT
>TRBJ1-5|TRBV27|TRBD1|many
CASSSGQGIQPQHF
TGTGCCAGCAGTTCGGGACAGGGGATTCAGCCCCAGCATTTT
>TRBJ2-5|TRBV24-1|.|many
CATSAPSRETQYF
TGTGCCACCAGTGCGCCCAGCAGGGAGACCCAGTACTTC
>TRBJ2-5|TRBV7-8|.|.
CASSLSGSGEETQYF
TGTGCCAGCAGCTTATCGGGGTCAGGGGAAGAGACCCAGTACTTC
>TRBJ2-5|TRBV20-1|.|.
CSARQGSHQETQYF
TGCAGTGCTAGACAGGGATCCCACCAAGAGACTCAGTACTTC
>TRBJ1-1|TRBV3-1|.|.
CASSQASSAAFF
TGTGCCAGCAGCCAAGCCTCCAGCGCGGCTTTCTTT
>TRBJ2-7|TRBV3-1|TRBD2|many
CASSQVGGAGGTYEQYF
TGTGCCAGCAGCCAAGTCGGTGGGGCGGGAGGCACCTACGAGCAGTACTTC
>TRBJ2-2|TRBV20-1|TRBD2|.
CSAEGPLAGSGELFF
TGCAGTGCTGAGGGGCCACTAGCGGGTAGCGGGGAGCTGTTTTTT
>TRBJ2-7|TRBV11-2|.|many
CASSAEGGTYEQYF
TGTGCCAGCAGCGCAGAAGGGGGTACCTACGAGCAGTACTTC
>TRBJ2-5|TRBV7-9|.|many
CASSSTLGTSQETQYF
TGTGCCAGCAGCTCCACCCTCGGGACCTCCCAAGAGACCCAGTACTTC
>TRBJ2-7|TRBV7-6|.|.
CASSPARSSYEQYF
TGTGCCAGCAGCCCCGCCAGAAGCTCCTACGAGCAGTACTTC
>TRBJ2-3|TRBV5-1|TRBD2|.
CASSTGTSGNTDTQYF
TGCGCCAGCAGCACGGGGACTAGCGGGAACACAGATACGCAGTATTTT
>TRBJ1-5|TRBV24-1|TRBD1|.
CATSDLTGGYQPQHF
TGTGCCACCAGTGACCTGACAGGGGGCTATCAGCCCCAGCATTTT
>TRBJ1-1|TRBV29-1|.|once
CSGSPSGEGRAFF
TGCAGCGGCTCCCCGTCGGGCGAGGGCCGAGCTTTCTTT
>TRBJ1-2|TRBV27|.|many
CASSQEFGGYGYTF
TGTGCCAGCAGTCAGGAGTTCGGAGGATATGGCTACACCTTC
>TRBJ2-5|TRBV24-1|TRBD1|.
CATSDRRGLVETQYF
TGTGCCACCAGTGATCGCAGGGGGCTGGTAGAGACCCAGTACTTC
>TRBJ2-7|TRBV29-1|.|.
CSARVAGYEQYF
TGCAGCGCTCGGGTCGCAGGCTACGAGCAGTACTTC
>TRBJ2-7|TRBV20-1|.|many
CSAPGTENYEQYF
TGCAGTGCTCCTGGGACCGAAAACTACGAGCAGTACTTC
>TRBJ1-2|TRBV4-1|TRBD1|.
CASSEGQMGGYGYTF
TGCGCCAGCAGCGAGGGACAGATGGGGGGCTACGGCTACACCTTC
>TRBJ1-5|TRBV20-1|TRBD1|.
CSARGQGQGNQPQHF
TGCAGTGCTAGGGGACAGGGACAGGGCAATCAGCCCCAGCATTTT
>TRBJ2-5|TRBV20-1|TRBD2|.
CSARDEGVAGFGETQYF
TGCAGTGCTAGAGATGAAGGGGTAGCGGGATTTGGGGAGACCCAGTACTTC
>TRBJ2-5|TRBV7-9|.|.
CASSLRVAEQQETQYF
TGTGCCAGCAGCTTACGAGTGGCGGAGCAACAAGAGACCCAGTACTTC